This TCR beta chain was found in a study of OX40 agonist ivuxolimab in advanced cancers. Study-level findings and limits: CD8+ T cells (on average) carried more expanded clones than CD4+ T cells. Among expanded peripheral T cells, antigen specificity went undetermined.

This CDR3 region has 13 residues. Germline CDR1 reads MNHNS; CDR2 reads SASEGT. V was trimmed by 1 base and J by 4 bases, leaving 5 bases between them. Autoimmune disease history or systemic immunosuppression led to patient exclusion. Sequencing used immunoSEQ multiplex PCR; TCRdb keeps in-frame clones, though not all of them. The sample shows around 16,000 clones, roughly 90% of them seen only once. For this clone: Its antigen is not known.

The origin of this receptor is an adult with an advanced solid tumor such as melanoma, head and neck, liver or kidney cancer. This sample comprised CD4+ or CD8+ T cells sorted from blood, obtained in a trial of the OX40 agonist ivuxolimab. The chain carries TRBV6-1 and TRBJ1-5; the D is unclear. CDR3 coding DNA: TGTGCCAGCAGTGAAGGGGTAAATCAGCCCCAGCATTTT. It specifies CASSEGVNQPQHF.